These T cell receptor beta chains were read from a single sample in a study of T cell responses to AZD1222 COVID-19 vaccine. Assay: immunoSEQ multiplex PCR; the TCRdb copy retains only in-frame clones and omits some. This sample has approximately 60,000 clones, with around 75% found just once. The sequencing used peripheral blood, collected on day 0 of AZD1222 vaccination. All receptors derive from an adult in good health. CDR3s include the opening cysteine and the closing phenylalanine or tryptophan. D genes are given only for firm matches. Not every row has a clone size; where given, it reads once, few, many or a size class.

V	size	J	D	CDR3	DNA
TRBV2	.	TRBJ1-5	TRBD1	CASRPTGGRHQPQHF	TGTGCCAGCAGGCCGACAGGGGGCCGGCATCAGCCCCAGCATTTT
TRBV14	.	TRBJ2-3	.	CASTSGDIFTDTQYF	TGTGCCAGCACTTCCGGGGACATTTTCACAGATACGCAGTATTTT
TRBV7-9	.	TRBJ1-2	TRBD1	CASSLGTGVEGYTF	TGTGCCAGCAGCTTAGGGACAGGGGTTGAAGGCTACACCTTC
TRBV12-3/TRBV12-4	.	TRBJ1-1	TRBD1	CASSNRGSEAFF	TGTGCCAGCAGTAACAGGGGGAGTGAAGCTTTCTTT
TRBV11-3	.	TRBJ2-5	TRBD1	CASSSRDSQETQYF	TGTGCCAGCAGCTCTCGGGACAGCCAAGAGACCCAGTACTTC
TRBV5-6	.	TRBJ1-2	.	CASSGLGDYGYTF	TGTGCCAGCAGCGGCCTGGGGGACTATGGCTACACCTTC
TRBV6-1	.	TRBJ2-2	TRBD1	CASSEEQGYTGELFF	TGTGCCAGCAGTGAGGAACAGGGGTACACCGGGGAGCTGTTTTTT
TRBV7-2	.	TRBJ1-4	.	CASSLGVTNEKLFF	TGTGCCAGCAGCTTGGGGGTAACTAATGAAAAACTGTTTTTT
TRBV7-3	.	TRBJ1-1	.	CASSLDGNVNTEAFF	TGTGCCAGCAGCTTAGATGGCAATGTGAACACTGAAGCTTTCTTT
TRBV12-3/TRBV12-4	.	TRBJ1-1	.	CASSRTDREAFF	TGTGCCAGCAGTCGGACAGACCGTGAAGCTTTCTTT
TRBV4-2	.	TRBJ1-5	TRBD1	CASSQDLGETGTDQPQHF	TGTGCCAGCAGCCAAGATCTAGGGGAGACAGGGACGGATCAGCCCCAGCATTTT
TRBV7-9	.	TRBJ2-7	.	CASSFLGREQYF	TGTGCCAGCAGCTTTCTCGGCCGCGAGCAGTACTTC
TRBV7-3	once	TRBJ2-2	.	CASSPGRQNTGELFF	TGTGCCAGCAGCCCAGGACGCCAGAACACCGGGGAGCTGTTTTTT
TRBV4-1	.	TRBJ1-2	TRBD1	CASSHRFLTGESGYTF	TGCGCCAGCAGCCATAGATTCCTAACAGGGGAAAGTGGCTACACCTTC
TRBV27	.	TRBJ1-2	TRBD1	CASSLTPGTGFNYGYTF	TGTGCCAGCAGTTTAACCCCAGGGACAGGGTTTAACTATGGCTACACCTTC
TRBV10-1	.	TRBJ2-1	.	CASSGGPGDEQFF	TGCGCCAGCAGCGGGGGGCCGGGGGATGAGCAGTTCTTC
TRBV4-1	.	TRBJ2-3	TRBD2	CASSHFSGSTDTQYF	TGCGCCAGCAGCCATTTTAGCGGGAGCACAGATACGCAGTATTTT
TRBV4-3	.	TRBJ1-3	.	CASSQVGAAVGNTIYF	TGCGCCAGCAGCCAAGTAGGCGCGGCAGTTGGAAACACCATATATTTT
TRBV19	.	TRBJ1-5	.	CASSLGAGVQPQHF	TGTGCCAGTAGTCTGGGGGCAGGGGTTCAGCCCCAGCATTTT
TRBV11-1	.	TRBJ1-2	.	CASRKDSYGYTF	TGTGCCAGCAGAAAGGACAGCTATGGCTACACCTTC
TRBV7-6	.	TRBJ1-2	.	CASSLLTDANYGYTF	TGTGCCAGCAGCTTATTGACGGACGCTAACTATGGCTACACCTTC
TRBV5-6	.	TRBJ2-7	TRBD2	CASSLGAGSYEQYF	TGTGCCAGCAGCTTGGGAGCGGGGAGCTACGAGCAGTACTTC